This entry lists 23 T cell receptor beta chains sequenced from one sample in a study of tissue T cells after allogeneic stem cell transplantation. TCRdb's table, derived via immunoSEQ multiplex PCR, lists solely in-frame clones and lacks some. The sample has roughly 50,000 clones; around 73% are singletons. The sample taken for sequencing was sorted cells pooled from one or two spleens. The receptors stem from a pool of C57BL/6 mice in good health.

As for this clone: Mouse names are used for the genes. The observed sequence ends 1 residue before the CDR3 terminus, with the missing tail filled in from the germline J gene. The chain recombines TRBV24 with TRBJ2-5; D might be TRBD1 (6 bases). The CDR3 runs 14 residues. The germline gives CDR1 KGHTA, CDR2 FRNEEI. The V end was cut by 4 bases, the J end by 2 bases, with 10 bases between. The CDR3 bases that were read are TGTGCCAGCAGTCCTCGGACAGCCCAAGACACCCAGTAC. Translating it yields CASSPRTAQDTQY. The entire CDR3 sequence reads CASSPRTAQDTQYF.

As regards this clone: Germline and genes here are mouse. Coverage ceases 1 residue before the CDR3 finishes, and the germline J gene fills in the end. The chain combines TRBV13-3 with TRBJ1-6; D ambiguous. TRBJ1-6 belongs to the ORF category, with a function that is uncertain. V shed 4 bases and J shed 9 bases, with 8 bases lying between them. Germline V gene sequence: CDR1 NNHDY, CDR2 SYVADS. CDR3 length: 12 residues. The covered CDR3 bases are TGTGCCAGCAGTCTACGTGGTTCGCCCCTCTAC. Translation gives CASSLRGSPLY. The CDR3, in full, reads CASSLRGSPLYF.

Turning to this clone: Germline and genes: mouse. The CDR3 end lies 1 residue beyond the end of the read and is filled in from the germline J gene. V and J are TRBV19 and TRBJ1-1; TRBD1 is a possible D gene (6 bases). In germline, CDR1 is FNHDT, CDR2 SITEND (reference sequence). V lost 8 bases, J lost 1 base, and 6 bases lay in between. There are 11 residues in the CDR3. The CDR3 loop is CARDRNTEVFF. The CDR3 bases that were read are TGTGCCAGGGACAGAAACACAGAAGTCTTC.

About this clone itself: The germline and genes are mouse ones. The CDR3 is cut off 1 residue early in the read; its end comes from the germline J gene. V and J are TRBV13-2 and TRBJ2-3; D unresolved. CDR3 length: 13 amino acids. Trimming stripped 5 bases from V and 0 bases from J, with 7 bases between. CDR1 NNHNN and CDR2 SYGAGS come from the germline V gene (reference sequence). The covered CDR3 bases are TGTGCCAGCGGACCTTCTAGTGCAGAAACGCTGTAT. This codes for CASGPSSAETLY. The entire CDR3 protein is CASGPSSAETLYF.

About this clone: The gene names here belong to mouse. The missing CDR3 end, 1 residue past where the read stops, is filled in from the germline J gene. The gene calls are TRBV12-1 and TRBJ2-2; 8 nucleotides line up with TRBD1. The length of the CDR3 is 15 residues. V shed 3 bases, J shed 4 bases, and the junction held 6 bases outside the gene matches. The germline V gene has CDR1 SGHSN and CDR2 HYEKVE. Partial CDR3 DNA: TGTGCCAGCTCTAGCAGGGGGCGCTTCACCGGGCAGCTCTAC. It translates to CASSSRGRFTGQLY. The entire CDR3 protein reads CASSSRGRFTGQLYF.

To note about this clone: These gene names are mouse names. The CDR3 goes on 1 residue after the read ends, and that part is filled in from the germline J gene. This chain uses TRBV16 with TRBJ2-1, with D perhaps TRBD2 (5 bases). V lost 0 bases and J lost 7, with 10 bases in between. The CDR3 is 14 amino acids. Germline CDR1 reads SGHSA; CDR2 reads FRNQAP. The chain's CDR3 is CASSLEWGLAEQFF. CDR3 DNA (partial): TGTGCAAGCAGCTTAGAATGGGGTCTGGCTGAGCAGTTC.

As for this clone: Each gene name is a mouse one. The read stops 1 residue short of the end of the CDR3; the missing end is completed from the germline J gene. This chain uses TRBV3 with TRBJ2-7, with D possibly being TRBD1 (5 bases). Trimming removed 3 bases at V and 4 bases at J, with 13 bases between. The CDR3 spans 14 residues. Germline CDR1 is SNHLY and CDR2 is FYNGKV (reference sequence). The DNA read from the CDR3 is TGTGCCAGCAGCTTGTCGGACACGGCTTATGAACAGTAC. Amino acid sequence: CASSLSDTAYEQY. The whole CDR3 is CASSLSDTAYEQYF.

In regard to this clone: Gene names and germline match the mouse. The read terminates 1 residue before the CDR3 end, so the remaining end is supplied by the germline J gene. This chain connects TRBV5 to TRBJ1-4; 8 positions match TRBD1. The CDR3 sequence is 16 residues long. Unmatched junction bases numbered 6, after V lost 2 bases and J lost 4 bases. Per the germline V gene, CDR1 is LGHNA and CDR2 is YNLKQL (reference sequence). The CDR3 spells CASSQLSGGGNERLFF. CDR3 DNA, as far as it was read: TGTGCCAGCAGCCAACTCTCAGGGGGCGGCAACGAAAGATTATTT.

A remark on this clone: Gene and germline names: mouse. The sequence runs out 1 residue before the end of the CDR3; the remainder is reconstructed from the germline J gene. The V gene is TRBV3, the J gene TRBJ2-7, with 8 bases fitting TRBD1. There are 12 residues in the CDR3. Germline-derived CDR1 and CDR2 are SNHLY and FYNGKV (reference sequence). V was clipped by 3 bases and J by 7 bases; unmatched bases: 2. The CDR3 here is CASSLTGEEQYF. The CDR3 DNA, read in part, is TGTGCCAGCAGCTTGACAGGGGAAGAACAGTAC.

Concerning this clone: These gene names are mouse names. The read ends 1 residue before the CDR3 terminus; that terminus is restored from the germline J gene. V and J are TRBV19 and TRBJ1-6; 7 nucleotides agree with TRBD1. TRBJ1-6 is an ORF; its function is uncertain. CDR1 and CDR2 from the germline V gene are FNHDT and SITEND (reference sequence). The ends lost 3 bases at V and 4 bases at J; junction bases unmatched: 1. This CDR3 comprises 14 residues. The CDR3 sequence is CASSRDRYNSPLYF. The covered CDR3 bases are TGTGCCAGCAGTAGGGACAGATATAATTCGCCCCTCTAC.

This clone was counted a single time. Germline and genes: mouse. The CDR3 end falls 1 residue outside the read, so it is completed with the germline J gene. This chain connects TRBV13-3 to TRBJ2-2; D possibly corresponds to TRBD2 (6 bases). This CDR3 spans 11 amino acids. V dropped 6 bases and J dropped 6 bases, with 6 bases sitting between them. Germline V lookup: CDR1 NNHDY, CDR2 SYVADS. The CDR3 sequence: CASMGAGQLYF. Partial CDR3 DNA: TGTGCCAGCATGGGGGCCGGGCAGCTCTAC.

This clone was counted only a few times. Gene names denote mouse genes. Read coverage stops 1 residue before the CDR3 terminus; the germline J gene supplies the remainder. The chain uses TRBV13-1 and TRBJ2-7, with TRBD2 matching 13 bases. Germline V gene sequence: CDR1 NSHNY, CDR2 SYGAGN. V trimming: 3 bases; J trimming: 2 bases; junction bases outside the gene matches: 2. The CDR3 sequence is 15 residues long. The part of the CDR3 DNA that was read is TGTGCCAGCAGTGTGGGACTGGGGGGGACCTATGAACAGTAC. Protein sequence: CASSVGLGGTYEQY. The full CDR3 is CASSVGLGGTYEQYF.

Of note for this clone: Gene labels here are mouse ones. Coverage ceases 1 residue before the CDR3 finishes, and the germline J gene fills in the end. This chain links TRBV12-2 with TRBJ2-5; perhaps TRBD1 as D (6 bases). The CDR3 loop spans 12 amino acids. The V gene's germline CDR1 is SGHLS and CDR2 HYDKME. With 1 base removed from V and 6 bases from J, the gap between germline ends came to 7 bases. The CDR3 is CASSLQGDTQYF. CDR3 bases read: TGTGCCAGCTCTCTACAGGGCGACACCCAGTAC.

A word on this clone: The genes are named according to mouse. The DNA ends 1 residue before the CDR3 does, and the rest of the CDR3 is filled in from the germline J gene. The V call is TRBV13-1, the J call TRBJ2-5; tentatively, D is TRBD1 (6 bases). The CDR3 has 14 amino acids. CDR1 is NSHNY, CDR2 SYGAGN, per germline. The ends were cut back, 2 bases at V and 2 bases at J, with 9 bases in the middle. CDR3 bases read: TGTGCCAGCAGTGAGGGACACCTCCAAGACACCCAGTAC. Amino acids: CASSEGHLQDTQY. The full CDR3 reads CASSEGHLQDTQYF.

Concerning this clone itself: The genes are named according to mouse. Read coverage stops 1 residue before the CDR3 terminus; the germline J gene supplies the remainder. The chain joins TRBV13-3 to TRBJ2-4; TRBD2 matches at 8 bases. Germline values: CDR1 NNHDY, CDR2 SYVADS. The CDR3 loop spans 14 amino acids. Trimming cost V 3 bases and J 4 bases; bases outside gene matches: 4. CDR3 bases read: TGTGCCAGCAGTGCCGGCTGGGGGGAAAACACCTTGTAC. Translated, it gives CASSAGWGENTLY. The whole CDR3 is CASSAGWGENTLYF.

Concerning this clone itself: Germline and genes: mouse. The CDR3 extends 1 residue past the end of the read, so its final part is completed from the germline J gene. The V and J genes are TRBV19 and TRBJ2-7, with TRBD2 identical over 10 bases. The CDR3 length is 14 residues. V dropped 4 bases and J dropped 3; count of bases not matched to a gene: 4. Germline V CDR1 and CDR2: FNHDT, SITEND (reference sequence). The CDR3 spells CASSPGTGDYEQYF. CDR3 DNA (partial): TGTGCCAGCAGTCCCGGGACTGGGGACTATGAACAGTAC.

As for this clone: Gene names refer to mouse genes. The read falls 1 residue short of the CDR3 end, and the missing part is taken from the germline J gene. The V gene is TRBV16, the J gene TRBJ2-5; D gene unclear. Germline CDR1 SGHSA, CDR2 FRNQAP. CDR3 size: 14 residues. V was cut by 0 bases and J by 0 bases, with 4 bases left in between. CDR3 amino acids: CASSLELNQDTQYF. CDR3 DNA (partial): TGTGCAAGCAGCTTAGAATTGAACCAAGACACCCAGTAC.

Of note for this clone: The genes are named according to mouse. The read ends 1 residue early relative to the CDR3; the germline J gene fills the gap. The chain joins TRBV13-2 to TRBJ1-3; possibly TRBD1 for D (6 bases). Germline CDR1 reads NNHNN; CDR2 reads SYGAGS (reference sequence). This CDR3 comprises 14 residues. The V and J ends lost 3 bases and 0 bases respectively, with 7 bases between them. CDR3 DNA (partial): TGTGCCAGCGGTGGCAGGGGTTCTGGAAATACGCTCTAT. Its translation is CASGGRGSGNTLY. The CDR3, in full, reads CASGGRGSGNTLYF.

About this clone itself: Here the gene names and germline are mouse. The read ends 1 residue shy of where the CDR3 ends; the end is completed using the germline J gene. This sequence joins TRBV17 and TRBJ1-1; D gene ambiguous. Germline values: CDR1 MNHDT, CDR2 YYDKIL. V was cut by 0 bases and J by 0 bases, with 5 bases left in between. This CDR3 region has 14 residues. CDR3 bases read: TGTGCTAGCAGTAGAGAGAGGGCAAACACAGAAGTCTTC. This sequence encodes CASSRERANTEVF. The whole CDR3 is CASSRERANTEVFF.

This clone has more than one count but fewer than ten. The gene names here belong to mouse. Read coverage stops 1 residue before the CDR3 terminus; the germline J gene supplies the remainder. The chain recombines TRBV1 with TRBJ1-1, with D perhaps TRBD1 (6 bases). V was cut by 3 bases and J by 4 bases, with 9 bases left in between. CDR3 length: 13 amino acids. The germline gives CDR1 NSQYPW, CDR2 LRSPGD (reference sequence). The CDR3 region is CTCSAGGRTEVFF. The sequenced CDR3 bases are TGCACCTGCAGTGCTGGGGGGCGCACAGAAGTCTTC.

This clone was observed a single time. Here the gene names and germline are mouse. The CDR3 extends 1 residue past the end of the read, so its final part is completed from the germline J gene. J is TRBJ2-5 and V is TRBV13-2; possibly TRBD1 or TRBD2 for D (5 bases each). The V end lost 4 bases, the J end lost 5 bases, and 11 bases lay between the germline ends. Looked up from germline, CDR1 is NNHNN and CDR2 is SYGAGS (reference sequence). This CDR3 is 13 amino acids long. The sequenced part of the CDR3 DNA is TGTGCCAGCGGTAGGAGGGGCTTAGACACCCAGTAC. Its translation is CASGRRGLDTQY. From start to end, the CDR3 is CASGRRGLDTQYF.

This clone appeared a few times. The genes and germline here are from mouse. CDR3 loop: CASSQESSSYEQYF. The DNA read from the CDR3 is TGTGCCAGCAGCCAAGAAAGTAGCTCCTATGAACAGTAC. This chain uses TRBV5 with TRBJ2-7; D ambiguous. From the germline J gene comes the end of the CDR3, since the read stops 1 residue before it. The germline gives CDR1 LGHNA, CDR2 YNLKQL (reference sequence). V was shortened by 0 bases and J by 0 bases, with 6 bases between the two germline ends. This CDR3 region has 14 residues.

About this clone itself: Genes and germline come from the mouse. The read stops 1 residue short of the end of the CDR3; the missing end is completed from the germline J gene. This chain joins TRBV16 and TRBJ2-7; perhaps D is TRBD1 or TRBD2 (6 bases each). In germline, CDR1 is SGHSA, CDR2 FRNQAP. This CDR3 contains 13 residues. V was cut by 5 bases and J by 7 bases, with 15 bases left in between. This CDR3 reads CASSRTGAEEQYF. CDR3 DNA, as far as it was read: TGTGCAAGCAGCAGAACGGGGGCAGAGGAACAGTAC. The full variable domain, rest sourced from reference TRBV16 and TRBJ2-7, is NAGVIQTPRHKVTGKGQEATLWCEPISGHSAVFWYRQTIVQGLEFLTYFRNQAPIDDSGMPKERFSAQMPNQSHSTLKIQSTQPQDSAVYLCASSRTGAEEQYFGPGTRLTVL.